Given below is one T cell receptor (beta chain) in context. Its antigen is as yet unknown. The table came from immunoSEQ multiplex PCR; TCRdb's copy has only in-frame clones and leaves some out. The sample lists about 380,000 clones, about 97% seen once, with 0.32% in the top ten. The record originates from a study of shared clonotypes between healthy human individuals. Across the whole study: For every donor, three CD4 naive, three CD4 memory, two CD8 naive and one CD8 memory plates were used.

Trimming cost V 5 bases and J 6 bases; bases outside gene matches: 10. The CDR3 sequence is 15 residues long. Germline V gene lookup returns CDR1 SGDLS and CDR2 YYNGEE. The CD8 memory fraction combined CD45RO+ cells with TemRA cells (CCR7-negative CD45RA+). Regarding the study as a whole: Generation probabilities were higher for clonotypes shared across all four sorted-subset donors than for unshared ones.

This sequence originates from a man aged 30 to 39 in good health. Material: memory CD8+ T cells sorted from blood. Documented subset: CD45RO+ cells pooled with CCR7-negative TemRA cells. This chain joins TRBV9 and TRBJ2-5; 10 nucleotides match TRBD2. CDR3 DNA sequence: TGTGCCAGCAGGCAACTAGCGGGGCCCCTGAAGACCCAGTACTTC. Residues: CASRQLAGPLKTQYF.